What follows are 21 T cell receptor beta chains derived from one specimen sequenced in a study of blood T cells in healthy people across ages. Primed by a sample-barcoded 5' primer and a J-beta primer mix, a second PCR proceeded for about 7 to 12 cycles. TCRdb recomputed calls from the 5' RACE reads with MiXCR, one row per CDR3 protein. Found here are some 1.4 million distinct CDR3 sequences, about 40% of them singletons; the top ten hold under 8%. Material: blood. The receptor set was obtained from a young woman in good health.

The V gene is TRBV20-1, the J gene TRBJ2-1; tentative D call: TRBD1 (6 bases). CDR3 length: 12 residues. The V end lost 5 bases, the J end lost 6 bases, and 11 bases lay between the germline ends. Germline values: CDR1 DFQATT, CDR2 SNEGSKA (reference sequence). The CDR3 coding sequence is TGCAGTGCTGACCGGGACACCAATGAGCAGTTCTTC. This gives the protein CSADRDTNEQFF.

This clonotype was detected only a few times. This sequence joins TRBV12-3 or TRBV12-4 and TRBJ2-2, with TRBD2 identical over 9 bases. Germline trimming cut 6 bases from V and 4 bases from J; bases unmatched to any gene: 3. This CDR3 is built from 14 residues. CDR3 DNA sequence: TGTGCCAGCAGGCCAGCGGGGGGCACCGGGGAGCTGTTTTTT. Translation gives CASRPAGGTGELFF.

This clonotype was observed a handful of times. This chain joins TRBV2 and TRBJ2-1; the D gene is possibly TRBD1 (6 bases). V lost 5 bases to trimming and J lost 3 bases, with 14 bases between them. This CDR3 has 15 residues. The germline V gene encodes CDR1 SNHLY and CDR2 FYNNEI. CDR3 in amino acids: CASSSQGLGYNEQFF. CDR3 bases: TGTGCCAGCAGTTCCCAGGGGCTAGGCTACAATGAGCAGTTCTTC. Drawing the rest from reference TRBV2 and TRBJ2-1, the complete variable domain is EPEVTQTPSHQVTQMGQEVILRCVPISNHLYFYWYRQILGQKVEFLVSFYNNEISEKSEIFDDQFSVERPDGSNFTLKIRSTKLEDSAMYFCASSSQGLGYNEQFFGPGTRLTVL.

The genes are TRBV29-1 and TRBJ2-3; 12 bases align to TRBD2. Trimming at V came to 6 bases and at J to 11 bases, leaving 15 bases not matched to a gene. In germline, CDR1 is SQVTM, CDR2 ANQGSEA. The CDR3 totals 15 residues. This CDR3 reads CSVETSGSTPWGQYF. Written as DNA, the CDR3 is TGCAGCGTAGAGACTAGCGGGAGTACCCCCTGGGGGCAGTATTTT.

This clonotype was counted many times. The chain employs TRBV29-1 and TRBJ2-1, with D possibly called TRBD1 or TRBD2 (5 bases each). The CDR3 spans 14 residues. V was clipped by 7 bases and J by 2 bases, with 15 bases between them. Germline V gene sequence: CDR1 SQVTM, CDR2 ANQGSEA. This CDR3 reads CSANPGTTYNEQFF. The CDR3 DNA is TGCAGCGCCAACCCCGGGACCACCTACAATGAGCAGTTCTTC.

This clonotype was counted a few times. The chain has TRBV6-5 and TRBJ1-6; D uncertain. CDR3 length equals 17 residues. Deletions cut 0 bases from V and 1 base from J, with 10 bases between. Per germline, CDR1 MNHEY and CDR2 SVGAGI. CDR3 sequence reads: CASSYSRGSSYNSPLHF. The CDR3, as DNA: TGTGCCAGCAGTTACTCAAGAGGTAGTTCCTATAATTCACCCCTCCACTTT.

This clonotype has only a few counts. The chain links TRBV12-3 or TRBV12-4 to TRBJ2-7, with 14 bases that match TRBD2. With V trimmed by 6 bases and J by 7 bases, 14 bases remained unmatched. The CDR3 runs 17 residues. The CDR3 sequence: CASSLGAGGLAGAEQYF. The CDR3 DNA reads as TGTGCCAGCAGCCTAGGGGCAGGGGGACTAGCGGGAGCTGAGCAGTACTTC.

The chain links TRBV6-5 to TRBJ2-7; 7 bases are a match to TRBD1. Trimming took 2 bases from V and 2 from J; bases not matched to a gene: 15. CDR1 and CDR2 (germline): MNHEY, SVGAGI. The CDR3 spans 18 residues. The CDR3, as DNA: TGTGCCAGCAGTTACGGAAGAACCTTGGCAGGGGGAACCTACGAGCAGTACTTC. This sequence encodes CASSYGRTLAGGTYEQYF.

This sequence joins TRBV6-5 and TRBJ2-3; D is ambiguous. The germline V gene has CDR1 MNHEY and CDR2 SVGAGI. This CDR3 region has 15 residues. The V end lost 0 bases, the J end lost 4 bases, and 11 bases lay between the germline ends. In nucleotides, the CDR3 is TGTGCCAGCAGTTACTCGAGACAAGGGTCAGATACGCAGTATTTT. Translated, it gives CASSYSRQGSDTQYF.

V is TRBV20-1 and J is TRBJ1-4; 12 nucleotides agree with TRBD1. V was clipped by 0 bases and J by 8 bases; unmatched bases: 16. There are 19 residues in the CDR3. Germline V lookup: CDR1 DFQATT, CDR2 SNEGSKA (reference sequence). The CDR3 sequence: CSARDTAGTGGNGREKLFF. DNA for the CDR3: TGCAGTGCTAGAGATACGGCCGGGACAGGGGGCAATGGGAGGGAAAAACTGTTTTTT.

This clonotype was seen repeatedly, ten times or more. This sequence joins TRBV29-1 and TRBJ2-3; D gene unclear. CDR1 and CDR2 (germline): SQVTM, ANQGSEA. This CDR3 spans 14 amino acids. Trimming pared 8 bases from V and 0 bases from J, leaving 15 bases between. This CDR3 reads CSTSLTTSTDTQYF. The CDR3 region has the DNA TGCAGCACCTCTTTGACGACTAGCACAGATACGCAGTATTTT.

The rearrangement joins TRBV20-1 to TRBJ1-2; D is uncertain. Trimming removed 0 bases at V and 7 bases at J, with 12 bases between. This CDR3 region has 13 residues. Germline V gene lookup returns CDR1 DFQATT and CDR2 SNEGSKA (reference sequence). The CDR3 DNA is TGCAGTGCTAGAGATTTATCATGGTCTGGCTACACCTTC. Encoded protein: CSARDLSWSGYTF.

The chain uses TRBV7-2 and TRBJ2-5; 14 nucleotides line up with TRBD2. Germline V gives CDR1 SGHTA, CDR2 FQGNSA. The junction had 6 bases not matched to a gene; V was cut back by 5 bases and J by 4 bases. The CDR3 is 16 amino acids. The CDR3 region has the DNA TGTGCCAGCAGCCGTAGACTAGCGGGAGGGTTAGAGACCCAGTACTTC. As protein: CASSRRLAGGLETQYF.

The V call is TRBV11-2, the J call TRBJ2-5, with TRBD1 identical over 7 bases. The CDR3 length is 18 residues. Germline CDR1 SGHAT, CDR2 FQNNGV. J gave up 5 bases and V 7 bases, and 22 bases lay outside the gene matches. The CDR3 DNA reads as TGTGCCAGCAACTCACCGACCAATGACAGGGTTGGAGTCGAGACCCAGTACTTC. This gives the protein CASNSPTNDRVGVETQYF.

There are a few counts of this clonotype. CDR3 DNA: TGCGCCAGCAGCGGATCAGGAGGACTAGCGAGAGAGACCCAGTACTTC. Translation: CASSGSGGLARETQYF. The chain carries TRBV5-1 and TRBJ2-5, with 9 bases fitting TRBD2. Looked up from germline, CDR1 is SGHRS and CDR2 is YFSETQ. V shed 4 bases and J 4 bases; nucleotides not matched to a gene: 11. CDR3 length equals 16 residues.

The chain joins TRBV3-1 to TRBJ1-1; D uncertain. Trimming shortened V by 1 base and J by 5 bases, and 8 bases separated the two germline ends. This CDR3 comprises 13 residues. From germline, CDR1 is LGHDT and CDR2 YNNKEL (reference sequence). The CDR3 loop is CASSQVEVTEAFF. CDR3 bases: TGTGCCAGCAGCCAAGTGGAGGTAACTGAAGCTTTCTTT.

This clonotype was observed a few times. The CDR3: CASSPVALGTQYF. DNA for the CDR3: TGTGCCAGCAGTCCCGTCGCCCTTGGTACGCAGTATTTT. The chain links TRBV28 to TRBJ2-3; D unclear. This CDR3 has 13 amino acids. Between the trimmed V and J ends, which lost 5 bases and 8 bases, there was a span of 14 bases. CDR1 MDHEN and CDR2 SYDVKM come from the germline V gene.

The table lists this clonotype with many counts. The rearrangement links TRBV4-1 to TRBJ2-1; D is unresolved. The germline V gene has CDR1 MGHRA and CDR2 YSYEKL. Trimming left V 1 base short and J 6 bases short, with 4 bases between. The CDR3 spans 12 residues. For the CDR3, the DNA is TGCGCCAGCAGCCAAGCCTCCAATGAGCAGTTCTTC. Protein product: CASSQASNEQFF.

The chain links TRBV20-1 to TRBJ1-2; 12 nucleotides align to TRBD1. Looked up from germline, CDR1 is DFQATT and CDR2 is SNEGSKA (reference sequence). Trimming took 1 base from V and 4 from J; bases not matched to a gene: 4. The CDR3 has 15 residues. The CDR3 sequence: CSARAGTGGFYGYTF. The CDR3 coding sequence is TGCAGTGCTAGAGCCGGGACAGGGGGCTTCTATGGCTACACCTTC.

This chain connects TRBV20-1 to TRBJ2-7, with D unresolved. The germline V and J ends were trimmed by 4 bases and 9 bases, with 16 bases remaining between them. CDR3 size: 12 residues. Germline-derived CDR1 and CDR2 are DFQATT and SNEGSKA (reference sequence). This CDR3 reads CSAKYRVDGQYF. CDR3 nucleotides: TGCAGTGCTAAGTACCGGGTAGACGGGCAGTACTTC.

This clonotype occurred a few times. The chain uses TRBV7-2 and TRBJ2-3; the D is unclear. The CDR3 totals 13 residues. V was cut by 0 bases and J by 5 bases, with 6 bases left in between. The germline V gene encodes CDR1 SGHTA and CDR2 FQGNSA. The chain's CDR3 is CASSLARRDTQYF. CDR3 DNA sequence: TGTGCCAGCAGCTTAGCTCGAAGAGATACGCAGTATTTT.